This T cell receptor (delta chain) was identified during a study of γδ T cells in repeated Plasmodium falciparum infection. As regards this clone: For this DNA, TCRdb reports the protein of a much larger clone, which diverges at residue 8, most likely from a read error; the protein presented here is translated directly from the DNA.

TCRdb re-identified clones in the multiplex PCR reads via CATT. The sample contains about 51,000 delta-chain clones, about 2% of which appear only once. Sequencing used gamma-delta T cells from blood. This sequence originates from a pool of human donors (malaria-infected and uninfected, not separated).

This CDR3 reads CALLGEEVWGTPIYTDKLIF. The CDR3 coding sequence is TGTGCCTTACTGGGCGAGGAAGTATGGGGGACCCCTATTTACACCGATAAACTCATCTTT. V and J are TRDV3 and TRDJ1; 7 nucleotides align to TRDD3. The germline V gene has CDR1 TVYSNPD and CDR2 GDNSRS (reference sequence). The CDR3 has 20 amino acids. Trimming removed 3 bases from V and 0 bases from J; junction bases left unmatched: 25.